This T cell receptor beta chain stems from a study of blood T cell repertoires in COVID-19. Study at large: Collection of acute and convalescent COVID-19 samples took place in the United States, Italy and Spain. PBMCs, B-cell-depleted T cells, or T cells were the source of the cDNA or gDNA that made up the material.

Original methodology: The authors estimated nucleated cell counts from reference gene primer amplification. Profiled with immunoSEQ multiplex PCR; TCRdb holds only in-frame clones, not every one. V and J calls and clone size are as listed in that table; D and trimming were resolved from the DNA. The sample consists of around 280,000 clones, about 86% of them appearing once. Trimming pared 6 bases from V and 7 bases from J, leaving 12 bases between. This CDR3 has 12 residues. Germline V CDR1 and CDR2: MDHEN, SYDVKM. What was sequenced was peripheral blood. The V and J genes are TRBV28 and TRBJ1-1; D uncertain. This receptor was taken from a woman under 40 who had recovered from COVID-19. The CDR3 protein is CASSPGSFEAFF. CDR3 DNA: TGTGCCAGCAGCCCGGGAAGTTTTGAAGCTTTCTTT.